This is a list of T cell receptor beta chains from one sample in a study of CD4 T cells in relation to SARS-CoV-2 and coronaviruses. Sequencing used immunoSEQ multiplex PCR; TCRdb keeps in-frame clones, though not all of them. The data contain tens of thousands of clones, approximately 93% of them singletons. Specimen: naive CD4+ T cells from PBMCs. The receptors shown here come from a human donor in good health. Both conserved end residues are part of each CDR3. D genes are given only for firm matches. Expanded clones are given a class, and other clones once, few, many or no size at all.

J,V,size,D,CDR3,DNA
TRBJ1-5,TRBV19,.,.,CASRRSGWGYTEVQPQHF,TGTGCCAGTAGGCGGTCAGGTTGGGGATACACCGAGGTGCAGCCCCAGCATTTT
TRBJ2-2,TRBV7-3,.,.,CASSPRGTRNTGELFF,TGTGCCAGCAGCCCGCGAGGGACTCGGAACACCGGGGAGCTGTTTTTT
TRBJ1-2,TRBV6-2/TRBV6-3,.,.,CASSPSVLVGYTF,TGTGCCAGCAGCCCGAGCGTGTTGGTGGGCTACACCTTC
TRBJ1-4,TRBV28,.,.,CASSPSGQIGTNEKLFF,TGTGCCAGCAGCCCCAGTGGCCAGATAGGAACTAATGAAAAACTGTTTTTT
TRBJ1-1,TRBV18,.,.,CASSPTRRDTEAFF,TGTGCCAGCTCACCTACACGGAGGGACACTGAAGCTTTCTTT
TRBJ2-3,TRBV7-3,.,.,CASSLMGTTTDTQYF,TGTGCCAGCAGCTTAATGGGGACAACCACAGATACGCAGTATTTT
TRBJ2-7,TRBV9,.,TRBD2,CASSVHPGLAGALSSYEQYF,TGTGCCAGCAGCGTTCACCCGGGACTAGCGGGAGCCCTGAGCTCCTACGAGCAGTACTTC
TRBJ2-2,TRBV2,.,TRBD1,CASSGTGRNTGELFF,TGTGCCAGCAGCGGGACAGGGAGGAACACCGGGGAGCTGTTTTTT
TRBJ2-5,TRBV12-5,.,TRBD2,CASGRGSGGAGETQYF,TGTGCTAGTGGTAGGGGTTCCGGGGGGGCCGGGGAGACCCAGTACTTC
TRBJ2-1,TRBV3-1/TRBV3-2,.,.,CASSPLRFGEQFF,TGTGCCAGCAGTCCATTAAGATTCGGTGAGCAGTTCTTC
TRBJ2-1,TRBV5-1,.,TRBD2,CASSATSGSYNEQFF,TGCGCCAGCAGCGCCACTAGCGGATCCTACAATGAGCAGTTCTTC
TRBJ2-7,TRBV2,.,.,CASRRSTTGQGEFYEQYF,TGTGCCAGCCGACGCAGTACTACGGGACAAGGAGAATTCTACGAGCAGTACTTC
TRBJ1-1,TRBV29-1,.,.,CSVAPQNTEAFF,TGCAGCGTTGCCCCGCAGAACACTGAAGCTTTCTTT
TRBJ1-5,TRBV30,.,.,CAWSNSRGGSQHF,TGTGCCTGGAGTAACAGCCGTGGAGGGTCCCAGCATTTT
TRBJ2-1,TRBV30,.,.,CAWSAGSPYNEQFF,TGTGCCTGGAGTGCGGGGAGCCCCTACAATGAGCAGTTCTTC
TRBJ2-5,TRBV5-6,.,TRBD1,CASSFRDRAYF,TGTGCCAGCAGCTTTCGTGACAGGGCGTACTTC
TRBJ1-1,TRBV6-2/TRBV6-3,.,.,CASSYRPATNTEAFF,TGTGCCAGCAGTTACCGCCCAGCAACGAACACTGAAGCTTTCTTT
TRBJ1-5,TRBV5-6,.,.,CASSSRFSGQPQHF,TGTGCCAGCAGCTCCAGGTTTAGTGGGCAGCCCCAGCATTTT
TRBJ2-1,TRBV30,.,.,CAWSKDSSYNEQFF,TGTGCCTGGAGTAAAGACAGTTCCTACAATGAGCAGTTCTTC
TRBJ2-3,TRBV24-1,.,.,CATSGVRAADTQYF,TGTGCCACCAGTGGAGTCAGGGCAGCAGATACGCAGTATTTT
TRBJ2-2,TRBV19,.,TRBD2,CASSIGGGRTIAGELFF,TGTGCCAGTAGTATAGGGGGAGGGCGGACAATTGCCGGGGAGCTGTTTTTT
TRBJ2-5,TRBV5-6,.,.,CASSVQETQYF,TGTGCCAGCAGCGTACAAGAGACCCAGTACTTC
TRBJ1-1,TRBV7-8,.,TRBD1,CASNPLWGQGARGTEAFF,TGTGCCAGCAACCCTCTCTGGGGACAGGGGGCGCGGGGCACTGAAGCTTTCTTT
TRBJ2-2,TRBV19,.,.,CASMFQNTGELFF,TGTGCCAGTATGTTTCAGAACACCGGGGAGCTGTTTTTT
TRBJ2-1,TRBV12-3/TRBV12-4,.,TRBD1,CASSSGGGEQFF,TGTGCCAGCAGTTCAGGGGGCGGTGAGCAGTTCTTC
TRBJ1-5,TRBV6-2/TRBV6-3,.,.,CASSTDDSNQPQHF,TGTGCCAGCAGCACAGATGATAGCAATCAGCCCCAGCATTTT
TRBJ1-6,TRBV25-1,.,.,CASSERRGGPPLHF,TGTGCCAGCAGTGAGCGAAGGGGAGGACCACCCCTCCACTTT
TRBJ2-3,TRBV4-2,.,TRBD2,CASSQGLAGSSTDTQYF,TGTGCCAGCAGCCAAGGACTAGCGGGGAGTTCCACAGATACGCAGTATTTT
TRBJ2-1,TRBV19,once,TRBD2,CASSLGTSGSPRREQFF,TGTGCCAGTAGTTTAGGGACTAGCGGGTCACCCCGTCGGGAGCAGTTCTTC
TRBJ1-2,TRBV30,.,.,CAWSVRATDGGYTF,TGTGCCTGGAGTGTTAGGGCCACGGATGGGGGCTACACCTTC
TRBJ2-2,TRBV7-3,.,.,CASAYARDAGELFF,TGTGCCAGCGCCTATGCAAGGGACGCCGGGGAGCTGTTTTTT
TRBJ2-1,TRBV2,.,.,CASSLQVHNEQFF,TGTGCCAGCAGTCTTCAGGTACACAATGAGCAGTTCTTC
TRBJ2-7,TRBV5-6,.,TRBD1,CASSFNSLTGGSYEQYF,TGTGCCAGCAGCTTTAACTCTTTGACAGGGGGCTCCTACGAGCAGTACTTC